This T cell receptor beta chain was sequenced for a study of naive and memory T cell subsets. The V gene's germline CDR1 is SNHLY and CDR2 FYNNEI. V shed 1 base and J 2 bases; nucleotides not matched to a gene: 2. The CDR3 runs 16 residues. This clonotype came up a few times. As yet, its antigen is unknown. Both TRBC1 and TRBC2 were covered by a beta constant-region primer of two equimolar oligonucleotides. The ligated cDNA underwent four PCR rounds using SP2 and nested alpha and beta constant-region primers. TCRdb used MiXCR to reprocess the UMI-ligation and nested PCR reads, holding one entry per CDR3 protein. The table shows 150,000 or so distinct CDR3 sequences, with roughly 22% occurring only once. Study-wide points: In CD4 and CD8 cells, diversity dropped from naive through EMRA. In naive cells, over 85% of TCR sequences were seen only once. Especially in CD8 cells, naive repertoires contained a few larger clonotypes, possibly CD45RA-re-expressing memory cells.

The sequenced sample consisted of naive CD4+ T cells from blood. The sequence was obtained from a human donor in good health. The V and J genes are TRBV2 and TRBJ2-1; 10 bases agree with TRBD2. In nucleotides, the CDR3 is TGTGCCAGCAGTGAAGTAGGACTAGCGGCCTACAATGAGCAGTTCTTC. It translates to CASSEVGLAAYNEQFF. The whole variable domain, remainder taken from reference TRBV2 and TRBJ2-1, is EPEVTQTPSHQVTQMGQEVILRCVPISNHLYFYWYRQILGQKVEFLVSFYNNEISEKSEIFDDQFSVERPDGSNFTLKIRSTKLEDSAMYFCASSEVGLAAYNEQFFGPGTRLTVL.